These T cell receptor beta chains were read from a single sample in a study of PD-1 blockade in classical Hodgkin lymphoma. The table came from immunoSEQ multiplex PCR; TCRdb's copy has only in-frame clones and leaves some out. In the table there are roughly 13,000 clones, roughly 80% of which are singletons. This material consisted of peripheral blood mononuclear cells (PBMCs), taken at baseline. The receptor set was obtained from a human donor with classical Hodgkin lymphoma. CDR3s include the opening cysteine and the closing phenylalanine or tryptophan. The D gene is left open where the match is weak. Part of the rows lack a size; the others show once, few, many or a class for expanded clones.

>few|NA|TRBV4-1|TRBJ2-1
CASSRTAGTEYNEQFF
TGCGCCAGCAGCCGGACCGCCGGGACTGAATACAATGAGCAGTTCTTC
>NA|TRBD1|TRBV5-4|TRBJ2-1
CASSLSGQSYNEQFF
TGTGCCAGCAGCTTGTCGGGACAGTCTTACAATGAGCAGTTCTTC
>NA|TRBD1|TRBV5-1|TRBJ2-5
CASRSTGAGYETQYF
TGCGCCAGCAGGTCGACAGGGGCGGGGTATGAGACCCAGTACTTC
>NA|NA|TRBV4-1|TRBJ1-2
CASSLSPGDDYGYTF
TGCGCCAGCAGCCTCAGCCCGGGGGACGACTATGGCTACACCTTC
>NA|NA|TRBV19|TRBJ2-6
CATRAPGANVLTF
TGTGCCACCCGGGCCCCTGGGGCCAACGTCCTGACTTTC
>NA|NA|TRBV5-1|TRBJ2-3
CASSLGGQDTQYF
TGCGCCAGCAGCTTGGGAGGGCAAGATACGCAGTATTTT
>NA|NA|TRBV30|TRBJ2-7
CAWSGGSPTYEQYF
TGTGCCTGGAGTGGGGGGAGCCCCACCTACGAGCAGTACTTC
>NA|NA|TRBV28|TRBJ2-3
CASSFLGSTDTQYF
TGTGCCAGCAGTTTTTTGGGAAGCACAGATACGCAGTATTTT
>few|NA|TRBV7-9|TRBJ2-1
CASSPPQSHEQFF
TGTGCCAGCAGCCCTCCCCAGTCCCACGAGCAGTTCTTC
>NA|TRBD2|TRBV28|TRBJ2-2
CASSLSLAGNTGELFF
TGTGCCAGCAGTTTATCACTAGCGGGAAACACCGGGGAGCTGTTTTTT
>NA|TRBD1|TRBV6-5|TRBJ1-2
CASREDRGTDGYTF
TGTGCCAGCAGAGAAGACAGGGGGACAGATGGCTACACCTTC
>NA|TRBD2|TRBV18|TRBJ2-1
CASSPPGLAASEQFF
TGTGCCAGCTCACCACCGGGACTAGCGGCCTCTGAGCAGTTCTTC
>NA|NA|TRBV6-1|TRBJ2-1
CASRLSGRYNEQFF
TGTGCCAGCAGGTTGTCAGGGCGCTACAATGAGCAGTTCTTC
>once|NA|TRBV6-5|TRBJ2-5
CASSSRTSQETQYF
TGTGCCAGCAGTTCCAGGACCTCCCAAGAGACCCAGTACTTC
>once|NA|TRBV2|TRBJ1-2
CASSELDGYTF
TGTGCCAGCAGTGAGCTCGATGGCTACACCTTC
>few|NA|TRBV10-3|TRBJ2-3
CAIKTDSTDTQYF
TGTGCCATCAAAACCGACAGCACAGATACGCAGTATTTT
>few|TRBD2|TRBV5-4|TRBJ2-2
CASSLGTSGRATGELFF
TGTGCCAGCAGCTTGGGGACTAGCGGGAGAGCCACCGGGGAGCTGTTTTTT